This section outlines one T cell receptor beta chain sequence together with its context. The antigen remains unidentified. The sample's time point: persistent/refractory GD, antithyroid drugs over 5 years with positive TRAb. After RNA was extracted from PBMCs, the TCR library was made from it. This sample was included in a study of regulatory T cells in long-lasting Graves disease. TCR beta libraries were built with iRepertoire HTBI primers and Arm-PCR of CDR3 regions. TCRdb called the multiplex PCR reads again in MiXCR, with one record for every CDR3 protein. The table has 450,000 or so distinct CDR3 sequences, 20% to 25% seen once. General observations from the study: New patients shared around 920 public clonotypes, fewer than the 2,500 to 3,000 shared by persistent patients.

The CDR3 contains 18 residues. Trimming removed 4 bases from V and 5 bases from J; junction bases left unmatched: 12. Germline CDR1 is MNHEY and CDR2 is SVGAGI. The gene calls are TRBV6-5 and TRBJ2-5, with 14 bases aligning to TRBD2. The TCR comes from a female donor with Graves disease. This specimen was peripheral blood mononuclear cells (PBMCs), taken when the disease was refractory, from a patient treated with antithyroid drugs. The CDR3 spells CASSSSGLAGGPAETQYF. DNA for the CDR3: TGTGCCAGCAGTTCTTCCGGACTAGCGGGAGGCCCCGCGGAGACCCAGTACTTC.